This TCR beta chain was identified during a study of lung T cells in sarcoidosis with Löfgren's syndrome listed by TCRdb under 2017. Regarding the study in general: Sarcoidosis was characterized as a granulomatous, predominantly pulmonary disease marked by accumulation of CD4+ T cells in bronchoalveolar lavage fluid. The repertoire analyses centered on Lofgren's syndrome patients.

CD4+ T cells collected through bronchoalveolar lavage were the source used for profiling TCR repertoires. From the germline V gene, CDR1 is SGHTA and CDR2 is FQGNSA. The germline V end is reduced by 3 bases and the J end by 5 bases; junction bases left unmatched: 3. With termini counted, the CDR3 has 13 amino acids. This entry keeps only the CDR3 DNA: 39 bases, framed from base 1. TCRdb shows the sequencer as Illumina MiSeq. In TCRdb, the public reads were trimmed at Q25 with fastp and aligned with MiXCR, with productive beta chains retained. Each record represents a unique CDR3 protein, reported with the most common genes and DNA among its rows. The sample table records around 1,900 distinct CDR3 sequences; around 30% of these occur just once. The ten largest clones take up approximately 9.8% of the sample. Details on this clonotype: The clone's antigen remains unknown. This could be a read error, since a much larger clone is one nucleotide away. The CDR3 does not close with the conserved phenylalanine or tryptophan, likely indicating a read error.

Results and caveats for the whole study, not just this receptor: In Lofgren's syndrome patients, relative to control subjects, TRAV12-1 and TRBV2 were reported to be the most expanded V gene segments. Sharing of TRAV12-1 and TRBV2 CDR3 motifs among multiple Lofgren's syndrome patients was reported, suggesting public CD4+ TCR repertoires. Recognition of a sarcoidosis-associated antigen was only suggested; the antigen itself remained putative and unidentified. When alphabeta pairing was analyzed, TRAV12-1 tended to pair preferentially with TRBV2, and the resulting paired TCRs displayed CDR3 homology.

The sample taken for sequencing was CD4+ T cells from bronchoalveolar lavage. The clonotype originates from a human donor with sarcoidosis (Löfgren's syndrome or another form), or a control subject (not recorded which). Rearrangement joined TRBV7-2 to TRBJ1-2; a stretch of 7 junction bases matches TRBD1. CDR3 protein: CASSFGTVYGYTS. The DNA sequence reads TGTGCCAGCAGCTTCGGGACAGTATATGGCTACACCTCC.